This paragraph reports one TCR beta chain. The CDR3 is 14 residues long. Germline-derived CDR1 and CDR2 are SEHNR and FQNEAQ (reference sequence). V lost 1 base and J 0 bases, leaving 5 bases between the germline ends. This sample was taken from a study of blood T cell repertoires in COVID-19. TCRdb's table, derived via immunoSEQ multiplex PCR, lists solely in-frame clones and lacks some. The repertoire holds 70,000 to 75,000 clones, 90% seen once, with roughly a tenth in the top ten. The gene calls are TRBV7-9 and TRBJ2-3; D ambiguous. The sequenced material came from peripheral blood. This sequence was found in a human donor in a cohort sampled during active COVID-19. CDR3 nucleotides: TGTGCCAGCAGCTTAGACGGGAGCACAGATACGCAGTATTTT. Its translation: CASSLDGSTDTQYF.